This TCR beta chain was documented in a study of blood T cell repertoires in COVID-19. At the level of the study: Spain, Italy and the United States supplied samples that represented acute and convalescent COVID-19.

With V trimmed by 0 bases and J by 0 bases, 7 bases remained unmatched. CDR3 length: 19 amino acids. Germline V lookup: CDR1 SEHNR, CDR2 FQNEAQ (reference sequence). Assay used: immunoSEQ multiplex PCR; TCRdb lists only in-frame clones, some missing. This sample has about 220,000 clones; 85% to 90% occur once, and the top ten carry under 15%. The study recruited people aged roughly 18 to 89 years across 24 US areas. Cohorts were assigned according to the clinical history that participants reported. The sequence derives from a woman aged 45-65 years with acute COVID-19. This chain joins TRBV7-9 and TRBJ2-1, with 11 bases identical to TRBD1. Sequenced material: PBMCs or T cells enriched from blood (not recorded which). The CDR3 reads CASSLAPGQGASSYNEQFF. The CDR3 region has the DNA TGTGCCAGCAGCTTAGCCCCCGGACAGGGGGCGAGCTCCTACAATGAGCAGTTCTTC.